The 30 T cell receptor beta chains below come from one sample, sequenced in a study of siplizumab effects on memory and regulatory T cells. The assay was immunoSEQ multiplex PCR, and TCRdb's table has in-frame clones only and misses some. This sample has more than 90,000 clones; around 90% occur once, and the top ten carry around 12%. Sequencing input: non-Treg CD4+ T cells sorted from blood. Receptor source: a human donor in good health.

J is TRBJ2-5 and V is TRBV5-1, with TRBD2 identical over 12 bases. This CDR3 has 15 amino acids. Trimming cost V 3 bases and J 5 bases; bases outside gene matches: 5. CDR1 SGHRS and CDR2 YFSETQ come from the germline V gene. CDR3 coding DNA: TGCGCCAGCAGCTCGACTAGCGGGAGTTTTGAGACCCAGTACTTC. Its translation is CASSSTSGSFETQYF.

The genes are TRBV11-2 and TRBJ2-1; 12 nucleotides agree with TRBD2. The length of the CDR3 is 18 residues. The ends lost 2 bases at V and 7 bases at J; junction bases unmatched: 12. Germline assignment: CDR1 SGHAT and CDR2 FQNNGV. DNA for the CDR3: TGTGCCAGCAGCTTATTGGCTAGCGGGAGGGGAACTCCAAATGAGCAGTTCTTC. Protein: CASSLLASGRGTPNEQFF.

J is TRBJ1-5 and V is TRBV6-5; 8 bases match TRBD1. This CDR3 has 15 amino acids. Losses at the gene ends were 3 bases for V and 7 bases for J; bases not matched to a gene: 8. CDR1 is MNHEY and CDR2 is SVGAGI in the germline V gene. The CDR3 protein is CASSYSGQGGQPQHF. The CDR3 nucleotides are TGTGCCAGCAGTTATTCCGGACAGGGAGGGCAGCCCCAGCATTTT.

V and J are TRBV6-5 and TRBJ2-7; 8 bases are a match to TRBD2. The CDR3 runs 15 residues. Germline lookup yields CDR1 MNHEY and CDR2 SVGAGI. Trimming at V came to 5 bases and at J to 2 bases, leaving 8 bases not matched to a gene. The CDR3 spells CASSRGGRVPYEQYF. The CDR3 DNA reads TGTGCCAGCAGTCGGGGGGGGAGGGTCCCCTACGAGCAGTACTTC.

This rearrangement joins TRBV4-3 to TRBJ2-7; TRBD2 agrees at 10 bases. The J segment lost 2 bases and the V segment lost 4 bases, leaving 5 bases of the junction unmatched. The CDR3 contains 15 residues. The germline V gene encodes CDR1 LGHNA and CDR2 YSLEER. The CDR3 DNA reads TGCGCCAGCAGCCCCGGGACTAGCGAAACCTACGAGCAGTACTTC. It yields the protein CASSPGTSETYEQYF.

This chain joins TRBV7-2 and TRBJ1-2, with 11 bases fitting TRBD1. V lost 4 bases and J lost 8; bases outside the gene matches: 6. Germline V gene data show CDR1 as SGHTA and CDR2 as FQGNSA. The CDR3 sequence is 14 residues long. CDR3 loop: CASSWTGGPFGYTF. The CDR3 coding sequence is TGTGCCAGCAGCTGGACAGGGGGCCCCTTCGGCTACACCTTC.

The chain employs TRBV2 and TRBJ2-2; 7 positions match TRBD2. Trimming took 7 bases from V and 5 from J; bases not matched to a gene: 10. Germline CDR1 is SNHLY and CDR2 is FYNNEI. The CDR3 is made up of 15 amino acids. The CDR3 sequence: CASTPRAGETGELFF. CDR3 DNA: TGTGCCAGCACCCCTCGCGCGGGAGAAACCGGGGAGCTGTTTTTT. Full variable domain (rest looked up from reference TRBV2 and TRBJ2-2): EPEVTQTPSHQVTQMGQEVILRCVPISNHLYFYWYRQILGQKVEFLVSFYNNEISEKSEIFDDQFSVERPDGSNFTLKIRSTKLEDSAMYFCASTPRAGETGELFFGEGSRLTVL.

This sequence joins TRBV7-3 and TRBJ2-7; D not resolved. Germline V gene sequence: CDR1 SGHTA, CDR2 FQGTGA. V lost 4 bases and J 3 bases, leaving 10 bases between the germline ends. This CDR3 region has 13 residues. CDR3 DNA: TGTGCCAGCAGCTCCGGGTCATACTACGAGCAGTACTTC. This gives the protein CASSSGSYYEQYF.

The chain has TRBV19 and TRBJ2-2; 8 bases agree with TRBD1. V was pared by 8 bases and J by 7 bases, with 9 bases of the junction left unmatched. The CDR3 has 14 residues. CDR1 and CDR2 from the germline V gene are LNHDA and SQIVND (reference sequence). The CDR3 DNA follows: TGTGCCAGTCGCTGGGACAGGAGTGGCGGGGAGCTGTTTTTT. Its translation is CASRWDRSGGELFF.

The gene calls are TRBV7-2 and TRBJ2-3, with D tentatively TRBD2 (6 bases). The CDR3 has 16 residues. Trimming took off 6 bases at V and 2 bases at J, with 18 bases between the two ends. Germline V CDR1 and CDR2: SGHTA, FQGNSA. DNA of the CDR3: TGTGCCAGCAGTCCTGGGACCCAGCGGGCCACAGATACGCAGTATTTT. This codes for CASSPGTQRATDTQYF.

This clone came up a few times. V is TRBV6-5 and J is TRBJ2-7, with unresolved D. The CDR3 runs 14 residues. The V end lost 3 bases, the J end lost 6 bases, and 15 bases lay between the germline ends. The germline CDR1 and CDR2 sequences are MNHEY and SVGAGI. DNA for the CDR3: TGTGCCAGCAGTTATCTGAAGTCTGTGTCCGAGCAGTACTTC. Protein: CASSYLKSVSEQYF.

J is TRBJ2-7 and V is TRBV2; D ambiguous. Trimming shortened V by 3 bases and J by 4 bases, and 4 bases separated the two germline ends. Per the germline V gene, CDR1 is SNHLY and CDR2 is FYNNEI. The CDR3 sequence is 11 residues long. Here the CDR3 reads CASSDEYEQYF. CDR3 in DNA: TGTGCCAGCAGTGACGAGTACGAGCAGTACTTC.

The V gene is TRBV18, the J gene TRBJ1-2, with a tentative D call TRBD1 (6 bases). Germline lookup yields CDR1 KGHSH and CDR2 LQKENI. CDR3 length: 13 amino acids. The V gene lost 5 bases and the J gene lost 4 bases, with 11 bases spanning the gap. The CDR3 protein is CASSLDRTYGYTF. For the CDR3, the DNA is TGTGCCAGCTCATTGGACAGAACCTATGGCTACACCTTC.

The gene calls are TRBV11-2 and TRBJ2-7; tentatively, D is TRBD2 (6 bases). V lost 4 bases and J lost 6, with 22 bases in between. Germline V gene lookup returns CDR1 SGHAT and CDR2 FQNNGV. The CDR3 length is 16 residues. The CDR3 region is CASSSRIRRRGSEQYF. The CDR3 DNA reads TGTGCCAGCAGCTCCCGGATCAGGAGGCGGGGCTCCGAGCAGTACTTC.

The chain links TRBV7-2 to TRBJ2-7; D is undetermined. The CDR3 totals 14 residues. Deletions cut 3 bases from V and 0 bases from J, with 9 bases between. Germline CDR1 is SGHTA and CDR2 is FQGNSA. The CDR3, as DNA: TGTGCCAGCAGCTTGGCGAGGAGCTCCTACGAGCAGTACTTC. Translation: CASSLARSSYEQYF. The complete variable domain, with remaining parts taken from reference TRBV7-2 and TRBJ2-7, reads GAGVSQSPSNKVTEKGKDVELRCDPISGHTALYWYRQSLGQGLEFLIYFQGNSAPDKSGLPSDRFSAERTGGSVSTLTIQRTQQEDSAVYLCASSLARSSYEQYFGPGTRLTVT.

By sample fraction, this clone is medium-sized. This CDR3 reads CASSKARERLSTDTQYF. The DNA for the CDR3 is TGTGCCAGCAGCAAAGCCAGGGAACGCCTTAGCACAGATACGCAGTATTTT. V and J are TRBV21-1 and TRBJ2-3; no DNA check was done on the table's D call, TRBD1. TRBV21-1 is assigned pseudogene status. CDR3 length equals 17 residues.

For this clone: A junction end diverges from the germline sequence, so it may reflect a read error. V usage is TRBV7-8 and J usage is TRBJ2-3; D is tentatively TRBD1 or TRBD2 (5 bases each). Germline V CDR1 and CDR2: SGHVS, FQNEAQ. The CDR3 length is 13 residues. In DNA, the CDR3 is TGTGCCAGCAGCTTCGATCGGGGCCGCAGTATTGGTTTT. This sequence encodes CASSFDRGRSIGF.

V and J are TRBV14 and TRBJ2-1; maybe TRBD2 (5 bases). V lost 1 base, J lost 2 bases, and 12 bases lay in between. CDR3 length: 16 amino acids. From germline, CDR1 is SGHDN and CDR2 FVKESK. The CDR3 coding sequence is TGTGCCAGCAGCCAAGGGGCTAGCCTAACCTACAATGAGCAGTTCTTC. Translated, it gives CASSQGASLTYNEQFF.

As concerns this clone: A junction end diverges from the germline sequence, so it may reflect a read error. The CDR3 region has the DNA TGCGCCAACAGTGTCATAGTCGGACAGGGGTTTCACGAGCAGTACTTC. Protein: CANSVIVGQGFHEQYF. This sequence joins TRBV10-1 and TRBJ2-7; 9 nucleotides align to TRBD1. The germline V gene has CDR1 WNHNN and CDR2 SYGVQD (reference sequence). The CDR3 consists of 16 residues.

CDR3 sequence: CASNRAGGTDTQYF. Written as DNA, the CDR3 is TGTGCCAGCAACCGAGCCGGGGGCACAGATACGCAGTATTTT. The chain has TRBV27 and TRBJ2-3; tentative D call: TRBD2 (5 bases). Germline-derived CDR1 and CDR2 are MNHEY and SMNVEV (reference sequence). V was pared by 7 bases and J by 1 base, with 12 bases between. This CDR3 has 14 residues.

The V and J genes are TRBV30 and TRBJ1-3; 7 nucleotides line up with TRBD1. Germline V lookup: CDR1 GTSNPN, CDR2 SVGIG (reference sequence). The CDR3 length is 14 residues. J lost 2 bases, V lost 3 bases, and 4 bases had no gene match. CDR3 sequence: CAWSPTGTGNTIYF. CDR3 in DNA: TGTGCCTGGAGCCCGACAGGGACTGGAAACACCATATATTTT.

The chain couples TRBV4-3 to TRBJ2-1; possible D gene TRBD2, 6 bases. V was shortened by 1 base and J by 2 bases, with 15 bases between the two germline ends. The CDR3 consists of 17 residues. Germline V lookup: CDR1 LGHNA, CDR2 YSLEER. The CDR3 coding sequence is TGCGCCAGCAGCCAAGCGAGTGGCGGGACGACCTACAATGAGCAGTTCTTC. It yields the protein CASSQASGGTTYNEQFF.

The CDR3 protein is CASSMGENQPQHF. CDR3 sequence (DNA): TGTGCCAGTAGTATGGGGGAGAATCAGCCCCAGCATTTT. V usage is TRBV19 and J usage is TRBJ1-5; tentatively, D is TRBD1 (5 bases). CDR3 length: 13 amino acids. V was shortened by 3 bases and J by 4 bases, with 7 bases between the two germline ends. Germline V CDR1 and CDR2: LNHDA, SQIVND (reference sequence).

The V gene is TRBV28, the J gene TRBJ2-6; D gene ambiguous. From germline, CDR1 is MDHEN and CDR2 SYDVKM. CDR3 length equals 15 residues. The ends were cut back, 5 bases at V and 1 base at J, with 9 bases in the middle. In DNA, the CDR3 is TGTGCCAGCAGTCCCCCACGGTCTGGGGCCAACGTCCTGACTTTC. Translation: CASSPPRSGANVLTF.

In DNA form, the CDR3 reads TGTGCCAGCAGACACAGGGATTCCCTCTCGAACACCGGGGAGCTGTTTTTT. Translating it yields CASRHRDSLSNTGELFF. The chain combines TRBV25-1 with TRBJ2-2, with D tentatively TRBD1 (6 bases). The CDR3 is 17 amino acids. V was trimmed by 6 bases and J by 0 bases, leaving 17 bases between them. Germline V gene sequence: CDR1 MGHDK, CDR2 SYGVNS.

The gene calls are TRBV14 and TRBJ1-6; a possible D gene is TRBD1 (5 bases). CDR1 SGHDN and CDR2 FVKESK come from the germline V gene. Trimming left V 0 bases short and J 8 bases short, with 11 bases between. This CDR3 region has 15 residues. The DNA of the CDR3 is TGTGCCAGCAGCCAAGAGGAAGGGGCATATTCACCCCTCCACTTT. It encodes CASSQEEGAYSPLHF.

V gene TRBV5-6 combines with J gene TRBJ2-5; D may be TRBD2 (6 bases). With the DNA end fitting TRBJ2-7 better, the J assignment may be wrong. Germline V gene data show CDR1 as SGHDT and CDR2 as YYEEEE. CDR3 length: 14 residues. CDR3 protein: CASSLLSGVYEQYF. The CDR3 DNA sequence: TGTGCCAGCAGCTTACTATCGGGGGTCTACGAGCAGTACTTC.

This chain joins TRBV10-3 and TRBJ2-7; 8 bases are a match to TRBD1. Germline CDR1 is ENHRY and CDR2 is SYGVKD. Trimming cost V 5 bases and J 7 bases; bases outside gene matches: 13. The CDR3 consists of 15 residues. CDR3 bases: TGTGCCATCAGTCCTCCGGGACAGGACCTCTCGGAGCAGTACTTC. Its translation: CAISPPGQDLSEQYF.

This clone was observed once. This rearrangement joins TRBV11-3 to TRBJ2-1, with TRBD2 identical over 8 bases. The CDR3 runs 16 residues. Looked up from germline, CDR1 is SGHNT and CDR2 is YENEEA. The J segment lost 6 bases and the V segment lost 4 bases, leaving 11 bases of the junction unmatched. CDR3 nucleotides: TGTGCCAGCAGCTCCAGTAGCGGGATGGGGTTCAATGAGCAGTTCTTC. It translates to CASSSSSGMGFNEQFF.

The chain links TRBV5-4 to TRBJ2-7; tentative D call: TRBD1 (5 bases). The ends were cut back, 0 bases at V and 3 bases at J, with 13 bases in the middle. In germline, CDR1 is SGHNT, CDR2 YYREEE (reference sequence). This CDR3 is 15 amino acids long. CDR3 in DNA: TGTGCCAGCAGCTTGGGGCAGGGTTTCTACTACGAGCAGTACTTC. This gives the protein CASSLGQGFYYEQYF. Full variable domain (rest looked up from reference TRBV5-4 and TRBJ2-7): ETGVTQSPTHLIKTRGQQVTLRCSSQSGHNTVSWYQQALGQGPQFIFQYYREEENGRGNFPPRFSGLQFPNYSSELNVNALELDDSALYLCASSLGQGFYYEQYFGPGTRLTVT.